This is a list of T cell receptor beta chains from one sample in a study of T cell responses to AZD1222 COVID-19 vaccine. TCRdb's copy holds only in-frame clones and misses some; the assay was immunoSEQ multiplex PCR. The sample has 90,000 to 150,000 clones, around 86% seen once. The material sequenced was peripheral blood, taken on day 0 of AZD1222 vaccination. The source is an adult in good health. The CDR3 runs from the conserved cysteine through the conserved F or W. D genes are given only for firm matches. Clone size, where shown, is once, few, many, or a class for clones that have expanded.

TRBV5-1	TRBD1	TRBJ1-4	16	NA	CASSPDRGLTNEKLFF	TGCGCCAGCAGCCCCGACAGGGGGCTAACTAATGAAAAACTGTTTTTT
TRBV2	NA	TRBJ2-7	13	NA	CASTLDYNYEQYF	TGTGCCAGCACCTTAGATTATAACTACGAGCAGTACTTC
TRBV2	NA	TRBJ1-1	13	once	CASDDQGSTEAFF	TGTGCCAGCGACGATCAGGGGTCCACTGAAGCTTTCTTT
TRBV2	NA	TRBJ2-7	13	few	CASEDSPSYEQYF	TGTGCCAGCGAGGACAGTCCGTCCTACGAGCAGTACTTC
TRBV30	NA	TRBJ2-7	12	NA	CAWSVKGFEQYF	TGTGCCTGGAGTGTAAAGGGATTCGAGCAGTACTTC
TRBV11-2	TRBD1	TRBJ1-1	14	NA	CASSLTGGNTEAFF	TGTGCCAGCAGCTTGACAGGGGGGAACACTGAAGCTTTCTTT
TRBV9	NA	TRBJ1-1	13	NA	CASSVVGETEAFF	TGTGCCAGCAGCGTAGTCGGTGAAACTGAAGCTTTCTTT
TRBV10-3	NA	TRBJ1-3	16	NA	CAISESVPNSGNTIYF	TGTGCCATCAGTGAGTCGGTCCCGAACTCTGGAAACACCATATATTTT
TRBV5-1	NA	TRBJ1-1	14	NA	CASSFIGGNTEAFF	TGCGCCAGCAGCTTCATCGGGGGGAACACTGAAGCTTTCTTT
TRBV7-8	NA	TRBJ1-1	17	NA	CASSIPKSGPLNTEAFF	TGTGCCAGCAGCATCCCTAAGTCCGGGCCCCTGAACACTGAAGCTTTCTTT
TRBV4-3	NA	TRBJ1-2	14	NA	CASSQDLGLGGYTF	TGCGCCAGCAGCCAAGATCTGGGCCTTGGCGGCTACACCTTC
TRBV7-9	TRBD1	TRBJ1-2	13	NA	CASSLGGGYGYTF	TGTGCCAGCAGCCTAGGGGGCGGCTATGGCTACACCTTC
TRBV6-2/TRBV6-3	NA	TRBJ1-2	17	NA	CASSYFPGNKQNYGYTF	TGTGCCAGCAGTTATTTTCCAGGGAACAAACAAAACTATGGCTACACCTTC
TRBV7-6	NA	TRBJ1-2	18	NA	CASSPLIWSTGNLDGYTF	TGTGCCAGCAGCCCTCTTATTTGGTCCACAGGAAACTTGGATGGCTACACCTTC
TRBV19	TRBD2	TRBJ2-3	13	NA	CASSIDGGDTQYF	TGTGCCAGTAGTATCGACGGGGGGGATACGCAGTATTTT
TRBV11-2	NA	TRBJ1-4	15	NA	CASSLSIGSNEKLFF	TGTGCCAGCAGCTTATCTATAGGATCTAATGAAAAACTGTTTTTT
TRBV11-3	NA	TRBJ2-7	14	NA	CASSLGGFPYEQYF	TGTGCCAGCAGCTTAGGCGGCTTCCCCTACGAGCAGTACTTC
TRBV4-2	NA	TRBJ1-2	13	NA	CASSQDGLYGYTF	TGTGCCAGCAGCCAAGACGGACTCTATGGCTACACCTTC
TRBV12-3/TRBV12-4	NA	TRBJ2-4	10	NA	CASRGANQYF	TGTGCCAGCAGGGGAGCAAATCAGTACTTC
TRBV6-5	NA	TRBJ1-2	15	NA	CASSYRQDILDGYTF	TGTGCCAGCAGTTACCGACAGGACATCTTAGATGGCTACACCTTC
TRBV2	NA	TRBJ2-5	14	NA	CASSPTGPKETQYF	TGTGCCAGCAGTCCCACCGGGCCCAAAGAGACCCAGTACTTC
TRBV29-1	NA	TRBJ1-2	12	NA	CSVVLQGGGYTF	TGCAGCGTTGTGTTGCAGGGAGGCGGCTACACCTTC
TRBV27	NA	TRBJ1-4	17	NA	CASSPHPSGKRREKLFF	TGTGCCAGCAGTCCTCACCCGTCCGGGAAACGGAGGGAAAAACTGTTTTTT
TRBV19	TRBD1	TRBJ2-7	14	few	CASSIKDRGHEQYF	TGTGCCAGTAGTATTAAGGACAGGGGCCACGAGCAGTACTTC
TRBV18	NA	TRBJ2-2	14	NA	CASSPPMGTGELFF	TGTGCCAGCTCACCACCGATGGGCACCGGGGAGCTGTTTTTT
TRBV24-1	TRBD1	TRBJ2-7	13	NA	CATSGGQVYEQYF	TGTGCCACCAGCGGGGGACAGGTTTACGAGCAGTACTTC
TRBV6-5	NA	TRBJ1-1	12	once	CASSFRGSGAFF	TGTGCCAGCAGTTTCAGGGGCTCTGGGGCTTTCTTT
TRBV3-1/TRBV3-2	NA	TRBJ1-3	15	NA	CASSRGVSSGNTIYF	TGTGCCAGCAGCCGAGGGGTCTCCTCTGGAAACACCATATATTTT
TRBV2	NA	TRBJ1-4	13	NA	CASRGGTNEKLFF	TGTGCCAGCAGGGGGGGAACTAATGAAAAACTGTTTTTT
TRBV6-5	NA	TRBJ2-1	12	NA	CASGGAHNEQFF	TGTGCCAGCGGGGGTGCTCACAATGAGCAGTTCTTC
TRBV6-1	TRBD1	TRBJ1-5	16	NA	CASSVRGPSGYQPQHF	TGTGCCAGCAGTGTCAGGGGGCCCTCAGGTTATCAGCCCCAGCATTTT
TRBV11-3	TRBD1	TRBJ2-5	13	NA	CASSSDREETQYF	TGTGCCAGCAGCTCAGACAGGGAAGAGACCCAGTACTTC
TRBV19	TRBD2	TRBJ2-7	14	once	CASSPHREAYEQYF	TGTGCCAGTAGTCCCCACCGGGAGGCCTACGAGCAGTACTTC
TRBV25-1	NA	TRBJ2-7	13	NA	CASSPVRAHEQYF	TGTGCCAGCAGCCCAGTGCGGGCCCACGAGCAGTACTTC
TRBV15	NA	TRBJ2-7	15	NA	CATSRDRHPNGEQYF	TGTGCCACCAGCAGAGATCGGCACCCCAATGGGGAGCAGTACTTC
TRBV5-1	NA	TRBJ1-6	14	NA	CASRELGYHSPLHF	TGCGCCAGCAGAGAGTTGGGGTATCATTCACCCCTCCACTTT
TRBV7-6	TRBD2	TRBJ2-3	17	NA	CASSPRLAGVGTDTQYF	TGTGCCAGCAGCCCCCGACTAGCGGGGGTGGGCACAGATACGCAGTATTTT
TRBV6-1	NA	TRBJ1-2	14	NA	CASSESGRVYGYTF	TGTGCCAGCAGTGAATCCGGCAGGGTCTATGGCTACACCTTC
TRBV30	TRBD1	TRBJ1-1	12	NA	CAWTTSGGKAFF	TGTGCCTGGACGACATCAGGGGGCAAGGCTTTCTTT
TRBV19	NA	TRBJ2-3	14	NA	CASRPDPSTDTQYF	TGTGCCAGTAGGCCGGATCCTAGCACAGATACGCAGTATTTT
TRBV5-6	NA	TRBJ1-1	16	once	CASSPGGGRDATEAFF	TGTGCCAGCAGCCCCGGGGGCGGACGGGATGCCACTGAAGCTTTCTTT
TRBV5-4	NA	TRBJ1-1	13	NA	CASRPDWNTEAFF	TGTGCCAGCAGACCGGACTGGAACACTGAAGCTTTCTTT